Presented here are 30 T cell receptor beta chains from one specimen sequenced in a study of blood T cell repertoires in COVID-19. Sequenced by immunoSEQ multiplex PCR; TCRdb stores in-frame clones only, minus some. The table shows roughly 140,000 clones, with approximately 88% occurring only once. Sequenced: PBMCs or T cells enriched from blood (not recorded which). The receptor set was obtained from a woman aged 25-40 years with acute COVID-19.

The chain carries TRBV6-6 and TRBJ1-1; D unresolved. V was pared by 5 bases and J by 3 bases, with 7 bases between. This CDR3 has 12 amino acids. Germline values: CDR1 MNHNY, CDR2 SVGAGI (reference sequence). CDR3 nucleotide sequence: TGTGCCAGCAGTCCCACTTACACTGAAGCTTTCTTT. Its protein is CASSPTYTEAFF.

This chain's CDR3 is CATSEVGQVYETQYF. The CDR3 DNA reads TGTGCCACCAGTGAGGTTGGACAGGTATACGAGACCCAGTACTTC. This sequence joins TRBV24-1 and TRBJ2-5, with 7 nucleotides matching TRBD1. After removal of 4 bases from V and 5 bases from J, the junction contained 9 bases not matched to a gene. Germline V CDR1 and CDR2: KGHDR, SFDVKD. The CDR3 contains 15 residues.

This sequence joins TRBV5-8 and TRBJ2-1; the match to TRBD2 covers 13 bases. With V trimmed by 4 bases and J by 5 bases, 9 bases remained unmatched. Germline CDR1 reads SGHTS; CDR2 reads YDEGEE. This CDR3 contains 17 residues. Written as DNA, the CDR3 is TGTGCCAGCAGCCGGCGACCCACTAGCGGGAGGGACAATGAGCAGTTCTTC. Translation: CASSRRPTSGRDNEQFF. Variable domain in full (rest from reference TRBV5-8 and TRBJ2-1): EAGVTQSPTHLIKTRGQQATLRCSPISGHTSVYWYQQALGLGLQFLLWYDEGEERNRGNFPPRFSGRQFPNYSSELNVNALELEDSALYLCASSRRPTSGRDNEQFFGPGTRLTVL.

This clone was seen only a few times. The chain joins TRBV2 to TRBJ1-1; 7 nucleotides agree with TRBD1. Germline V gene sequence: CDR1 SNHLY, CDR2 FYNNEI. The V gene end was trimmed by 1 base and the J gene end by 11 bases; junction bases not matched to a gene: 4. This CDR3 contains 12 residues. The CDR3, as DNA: TGTGCCAGCAGTGAAGGTGACAGGGTGGCTTTCTTT. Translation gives CASSEGDRVAFF.

Here the CDR3 reads CASSRGGEETQYF. The CDR3 DNA reads TGTGCCAGCAGCCGCGGTGGTGAAGAGACCCAGTACTTC. The chain links TRBV7-3 to TRBJ2-5; no reliable D call. Germline-derived CDR1 and CDR2 are SGHTA and FQGTGA. The CDR3 covers 13 residues. V dropped 5 bases and J dropped 3 bases, with 10 bases sitting between them.

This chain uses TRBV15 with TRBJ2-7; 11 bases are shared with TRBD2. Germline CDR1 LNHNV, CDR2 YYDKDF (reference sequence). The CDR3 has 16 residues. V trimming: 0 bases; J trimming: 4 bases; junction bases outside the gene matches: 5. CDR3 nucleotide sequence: TGTGCCACCAGCAGAGAAGGAGTAGCGGGAGGGTACGAGCAGTACTTC. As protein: CATSREGVAGGYEQYF.

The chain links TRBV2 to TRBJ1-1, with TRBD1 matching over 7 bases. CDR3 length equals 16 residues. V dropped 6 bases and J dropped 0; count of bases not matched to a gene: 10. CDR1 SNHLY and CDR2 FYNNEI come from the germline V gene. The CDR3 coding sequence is TGTGCCAGCAGCGGGACAGATACGACCATGAACACTGAAGCTTTCTTT. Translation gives CASSGTDTTMNTEAFF.

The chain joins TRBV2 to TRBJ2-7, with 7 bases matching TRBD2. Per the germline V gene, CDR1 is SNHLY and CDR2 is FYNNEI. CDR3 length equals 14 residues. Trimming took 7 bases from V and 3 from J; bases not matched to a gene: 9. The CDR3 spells CASTLGRGLYEQYF. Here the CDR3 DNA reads TGTGCCAGCACCTTAGGGAGGGGACTCTACGAGCAGTACTTC.

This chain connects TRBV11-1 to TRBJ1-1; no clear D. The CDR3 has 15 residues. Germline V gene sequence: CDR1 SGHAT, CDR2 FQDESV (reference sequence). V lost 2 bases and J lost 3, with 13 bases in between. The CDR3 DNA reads TGTGCCAGCAGCTTAATTGGTAGTCCCCACACTGAAGCTTTCTTT. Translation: CASSLIGSPHTEAFF.

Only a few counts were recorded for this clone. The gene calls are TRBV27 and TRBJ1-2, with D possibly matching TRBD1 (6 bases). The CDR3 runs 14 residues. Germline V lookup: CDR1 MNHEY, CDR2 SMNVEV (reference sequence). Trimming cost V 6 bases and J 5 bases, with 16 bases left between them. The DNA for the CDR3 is TGTGCCAGCAGACCTTCCGGGACACATTATGGCTACACCTTC. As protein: CASRPSGTHYGYTF.

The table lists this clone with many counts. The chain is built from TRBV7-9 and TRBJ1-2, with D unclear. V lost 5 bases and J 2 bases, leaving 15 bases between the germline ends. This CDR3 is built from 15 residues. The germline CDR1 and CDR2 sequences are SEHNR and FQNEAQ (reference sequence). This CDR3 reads CASSPQAGFNYGYTF. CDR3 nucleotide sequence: TGTGCCAGCAGCCCCCAGGCGGGATTCAACTATGGCTACACCTTC.

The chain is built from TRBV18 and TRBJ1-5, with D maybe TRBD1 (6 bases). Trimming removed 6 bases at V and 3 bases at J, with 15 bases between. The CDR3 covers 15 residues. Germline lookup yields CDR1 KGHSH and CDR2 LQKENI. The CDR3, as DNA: TGTGCCAGCTCCTACCAGCGACAGGTCAATCAGCCCCAGCATTTT. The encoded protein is CASSYQRQVNQPQHF.

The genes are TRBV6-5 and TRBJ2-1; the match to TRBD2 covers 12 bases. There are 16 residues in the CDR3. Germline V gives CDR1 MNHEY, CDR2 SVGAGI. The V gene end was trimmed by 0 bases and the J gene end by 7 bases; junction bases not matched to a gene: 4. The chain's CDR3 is CASSYSLAGGRNEQFF. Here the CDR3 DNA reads TGTGCCAGCAGTTACTCTCTAGCGGGAGGGCGGAATGAGCAGTTCTTC.

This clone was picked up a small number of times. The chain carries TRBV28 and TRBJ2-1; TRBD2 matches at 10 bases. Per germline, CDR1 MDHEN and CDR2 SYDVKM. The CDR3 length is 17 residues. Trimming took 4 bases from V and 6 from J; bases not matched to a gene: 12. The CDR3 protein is CASSSPTSGEASNEQFF. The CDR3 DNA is TGTGCCAGCAGTTCACCAACTAGCGGGGAGGCCAGCAATGAGCAGTTCTTC.

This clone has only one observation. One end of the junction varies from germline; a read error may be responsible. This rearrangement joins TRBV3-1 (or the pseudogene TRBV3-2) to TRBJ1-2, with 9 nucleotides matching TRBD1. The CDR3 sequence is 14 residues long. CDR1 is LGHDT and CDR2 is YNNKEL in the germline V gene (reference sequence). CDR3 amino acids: CASSKETGGLGYTF. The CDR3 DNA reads TGTGCCAGCAGCAAAGAGACAGGGGGGCTTGGCTACACCTTC.

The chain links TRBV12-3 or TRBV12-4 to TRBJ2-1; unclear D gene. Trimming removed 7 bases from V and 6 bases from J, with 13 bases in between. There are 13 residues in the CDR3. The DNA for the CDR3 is TGTGCCAGCACCGAACGGGTTTCCAATGAGCAGTTCTTC. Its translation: CASTERVSNEQFF.

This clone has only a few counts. The CDR3 here is CASTSQGGDSPLHF. In DNA, the CDR3 is TGTGCCAGCACCTCACAGGGTGGCGATTCACCCCTCCACTTT. The chain has TRBV2 and TRBJ1-6; a possible D gene is TRBD1 (6 bases). The CDR3 spans 14 residues. Germline V gene data show CDR1 as SNHLY and CDR2 as FYNNEI. Trimming removed 7 bases from V and 8 bases from J, with 15 bases in between.

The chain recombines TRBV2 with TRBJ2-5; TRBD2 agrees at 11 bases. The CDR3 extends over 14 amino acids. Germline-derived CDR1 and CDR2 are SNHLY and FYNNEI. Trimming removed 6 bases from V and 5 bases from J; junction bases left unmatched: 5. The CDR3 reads CASSLAGGGETQYF. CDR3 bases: TGTGCCAGCAGCTTAGCGGGAGGGGGGGAGACCCAGTACTTC.

This chain's CDR3 is CASSRDYSYNEQFF. The CDR3 nucleotides are TGTGCCAGTAGTCGGGACTACTCCTACAATGAGCAGTTCTTC. This chain joins TRBV19 and TRBJ2-1; 7 bases are shared with TRBD2. CDR1 and CDR2 (germline): LNHDA, SQIVND (reference sequence). The CDR3 spans 14 residues. The J segment lost 0 bases and the V segment lost 5 bases, leaving 1 base of the junction unmatched.

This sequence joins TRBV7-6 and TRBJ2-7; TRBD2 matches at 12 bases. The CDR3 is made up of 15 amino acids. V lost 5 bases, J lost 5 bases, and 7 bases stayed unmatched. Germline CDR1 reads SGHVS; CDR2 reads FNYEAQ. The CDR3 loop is CASSLTSGSLNEQYF. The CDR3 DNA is TGTGCCAGCAGCCTGACTAGCGGGAGTCTCAACGAGCAGTACTTC.

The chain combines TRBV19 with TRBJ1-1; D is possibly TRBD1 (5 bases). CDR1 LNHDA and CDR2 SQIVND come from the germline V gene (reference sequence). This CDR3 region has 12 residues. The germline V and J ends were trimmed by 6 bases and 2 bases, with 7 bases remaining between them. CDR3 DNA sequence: TGTGCCAGTAGACAGGTCAACACTGAAGCTTTCTTT. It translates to CASRQVNTEAFF. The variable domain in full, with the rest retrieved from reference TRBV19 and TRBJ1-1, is DGGITQSPKYLFRKEGQNVTLSCEQNLNHDAMYWYRQDPGQGLRLIYYSQIVNDFQKGDIAEGYSVSREKKESFPLTVTSAQKNPTAFYLCASRQVNTEAFFGQGTRLTVV.

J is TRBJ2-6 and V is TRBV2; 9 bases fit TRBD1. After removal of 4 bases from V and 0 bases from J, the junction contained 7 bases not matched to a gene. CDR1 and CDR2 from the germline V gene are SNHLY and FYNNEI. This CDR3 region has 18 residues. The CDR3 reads CASSGLGQGLSGANVLTF. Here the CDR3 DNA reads TGTGCCAGCAGTGGCCTCGGACAGGGGCTCTCTGGGGCCAACGTCCTGACTTTC.

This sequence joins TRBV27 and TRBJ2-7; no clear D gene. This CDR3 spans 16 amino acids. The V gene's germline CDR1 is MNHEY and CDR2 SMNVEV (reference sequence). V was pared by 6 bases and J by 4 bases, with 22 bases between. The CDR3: CASSSHSDSSRYEQYF. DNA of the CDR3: TGTGCCAGCAGCTCCCACTCTGACTCCTCCCGGTACGAGCAGTACTTC.

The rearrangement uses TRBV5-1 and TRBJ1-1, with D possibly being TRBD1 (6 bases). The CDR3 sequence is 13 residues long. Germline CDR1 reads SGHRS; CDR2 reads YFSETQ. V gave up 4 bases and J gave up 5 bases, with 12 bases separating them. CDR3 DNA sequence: TGCGCCAGCAGCCCCCAGGGGCAGACTGAAGCTTTCTTT. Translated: CASSPQGQTEAFF.

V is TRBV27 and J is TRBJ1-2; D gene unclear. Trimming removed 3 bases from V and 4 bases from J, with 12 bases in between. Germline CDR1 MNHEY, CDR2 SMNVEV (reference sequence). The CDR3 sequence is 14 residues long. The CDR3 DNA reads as TGTGCCAGCAGTTTCGGAGGATCCTTCTATGGCTACACCTTC. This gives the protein CASSFGGSFYGYTF.

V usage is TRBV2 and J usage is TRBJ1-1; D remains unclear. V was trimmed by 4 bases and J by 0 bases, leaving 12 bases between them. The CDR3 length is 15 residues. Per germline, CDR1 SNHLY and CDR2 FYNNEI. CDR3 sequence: CASSAATGMNTEAFF. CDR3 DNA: TGTGCCAGCAGTGCTGCCACCGGGATGAACACTGAAGCTTTCTTT.

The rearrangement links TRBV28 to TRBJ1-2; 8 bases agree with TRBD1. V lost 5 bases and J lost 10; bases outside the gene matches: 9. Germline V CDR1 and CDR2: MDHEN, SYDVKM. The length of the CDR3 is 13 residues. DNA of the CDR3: TGTGCCAGCAGTGAACCGGGACAGGACCTCTACACCTTC. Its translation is CASSEPGQDLYTF.

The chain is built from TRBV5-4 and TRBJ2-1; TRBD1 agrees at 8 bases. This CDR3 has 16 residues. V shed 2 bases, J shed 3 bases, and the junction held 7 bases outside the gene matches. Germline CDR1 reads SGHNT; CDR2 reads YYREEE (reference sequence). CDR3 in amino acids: CASSFLGTGNYNEQFF. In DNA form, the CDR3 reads TGTGCCAGCAGCTTCTTGGGGACAGGAAACTACAATGAGCAGTTCTTC.

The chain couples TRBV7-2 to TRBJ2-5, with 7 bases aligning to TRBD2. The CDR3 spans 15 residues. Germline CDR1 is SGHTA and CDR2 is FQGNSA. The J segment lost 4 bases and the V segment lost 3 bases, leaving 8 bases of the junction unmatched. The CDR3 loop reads CASSFTAGVGETQYF. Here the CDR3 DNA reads TGTGCCAGCAGCTTTACGGCGGGAGTTGGAGAGACCCAGTACTTC.

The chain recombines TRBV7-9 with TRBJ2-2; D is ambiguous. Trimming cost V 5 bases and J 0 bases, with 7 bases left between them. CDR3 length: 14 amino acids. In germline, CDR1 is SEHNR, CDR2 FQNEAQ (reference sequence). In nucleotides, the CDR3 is TGTGCCAGCAGCAACTTAGCGAACACCGGGGAGCTGTTTTTT. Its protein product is CASSNLANTGELFF.